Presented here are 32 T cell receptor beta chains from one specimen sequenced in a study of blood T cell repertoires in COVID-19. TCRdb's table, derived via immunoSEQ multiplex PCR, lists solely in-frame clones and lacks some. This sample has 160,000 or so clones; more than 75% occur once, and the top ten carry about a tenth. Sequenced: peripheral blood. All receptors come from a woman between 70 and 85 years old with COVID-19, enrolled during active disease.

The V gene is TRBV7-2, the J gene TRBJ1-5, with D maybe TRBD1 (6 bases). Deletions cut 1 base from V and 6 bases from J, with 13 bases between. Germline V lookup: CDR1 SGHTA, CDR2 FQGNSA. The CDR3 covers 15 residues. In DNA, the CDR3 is TGTGCCAGCAGCTTAGACAGGGCCGGCGGTCAGCCCCAGCATTTT. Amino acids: CASSLDRAGGQPQHF.

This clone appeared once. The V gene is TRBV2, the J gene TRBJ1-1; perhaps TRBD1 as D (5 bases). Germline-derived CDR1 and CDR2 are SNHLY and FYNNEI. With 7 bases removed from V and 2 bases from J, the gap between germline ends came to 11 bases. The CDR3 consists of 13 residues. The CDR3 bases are TGTGCCAGCACCCTAGACAGAAACACTGAAGCTTTCTTT. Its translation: CASTLDRNTEAFF.

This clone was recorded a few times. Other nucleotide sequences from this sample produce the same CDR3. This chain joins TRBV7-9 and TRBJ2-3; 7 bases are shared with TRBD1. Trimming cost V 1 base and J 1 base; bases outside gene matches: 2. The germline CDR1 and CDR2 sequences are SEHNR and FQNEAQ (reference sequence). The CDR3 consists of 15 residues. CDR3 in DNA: TGTGCCAGCAGCTTAGGACAGGGTGGCACAGATACGCAGTATTTT. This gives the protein CASSLGQGGTDTQYF.

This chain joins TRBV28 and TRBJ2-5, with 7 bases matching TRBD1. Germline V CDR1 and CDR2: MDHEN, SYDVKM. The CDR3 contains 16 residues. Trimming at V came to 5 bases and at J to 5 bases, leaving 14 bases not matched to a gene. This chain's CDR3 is CASSRGGQNLPETQYF. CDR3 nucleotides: TGTGCCAGCAGTCGAGGGGGACAGAATCTGCCTGAGACCCAGTACTTC. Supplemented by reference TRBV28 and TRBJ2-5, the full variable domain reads DVKVTQSSRYLVKRTGEKVFLECVQDMDHENMFWYRQDPGLGLRLIYFSYDVKMKEKGDIPEGYSVSREKKERFSLILESASTNQTSMYLCASSRGGQNLPETQYFGPGTRLLVL.

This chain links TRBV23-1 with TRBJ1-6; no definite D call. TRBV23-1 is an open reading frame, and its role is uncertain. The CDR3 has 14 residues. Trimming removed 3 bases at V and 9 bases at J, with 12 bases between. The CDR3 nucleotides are TGCGCCAGCAGTCATCTATTCGGGTGTTCACCCCTCCACTTT. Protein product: CASSHLFGCSPLHF.

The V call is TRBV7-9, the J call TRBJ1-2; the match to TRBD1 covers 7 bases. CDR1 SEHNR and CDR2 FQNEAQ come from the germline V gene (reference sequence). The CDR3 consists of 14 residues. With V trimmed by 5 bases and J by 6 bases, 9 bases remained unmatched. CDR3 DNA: TGTGCCAGCAGCCACGCGGACAGGTGGCATGGCTACACCTTC. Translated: CASSHADRWHGYTF.

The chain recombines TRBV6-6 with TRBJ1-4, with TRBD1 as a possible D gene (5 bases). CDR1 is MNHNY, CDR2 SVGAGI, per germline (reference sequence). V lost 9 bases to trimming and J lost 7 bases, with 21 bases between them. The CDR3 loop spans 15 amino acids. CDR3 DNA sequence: TGTGCCAGTACCCTAGGGGCGATTGGCCCTGAAAAACTGTTTTTT. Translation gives CASTLGAIGPEKLFF.

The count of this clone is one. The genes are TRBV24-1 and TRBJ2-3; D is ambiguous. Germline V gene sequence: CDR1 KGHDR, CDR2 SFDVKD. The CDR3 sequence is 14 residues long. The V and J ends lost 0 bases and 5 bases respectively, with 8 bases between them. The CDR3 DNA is TGTGCCACCAGTGATTTGGGCATTCAAGATACGCAGTATTTT. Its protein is CATSDLGIQDTQYF.

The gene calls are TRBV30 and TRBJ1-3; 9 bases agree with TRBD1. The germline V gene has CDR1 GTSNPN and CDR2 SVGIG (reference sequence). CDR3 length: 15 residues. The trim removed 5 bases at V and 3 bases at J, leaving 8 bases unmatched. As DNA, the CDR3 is TGTGCCTGGGCAAAAAACAGGGGGCTTGGAAACACCATATATTTT. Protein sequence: CAWAKNRGLGNTIYF.

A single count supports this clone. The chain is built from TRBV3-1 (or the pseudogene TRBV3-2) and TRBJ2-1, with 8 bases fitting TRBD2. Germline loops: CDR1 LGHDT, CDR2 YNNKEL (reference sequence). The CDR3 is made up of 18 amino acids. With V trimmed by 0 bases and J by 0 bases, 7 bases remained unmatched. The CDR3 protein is CASSQERGGRSSYNEQFF. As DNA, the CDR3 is TGTGCCAGCAGCCAAGAACGCGGGGGGAGGAGCTCCTACAATGAGCAGTTCTTC.

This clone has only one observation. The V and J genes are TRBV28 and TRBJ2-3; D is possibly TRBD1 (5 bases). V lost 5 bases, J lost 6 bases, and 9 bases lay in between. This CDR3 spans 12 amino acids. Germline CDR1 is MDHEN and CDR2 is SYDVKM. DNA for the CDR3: TGTGCCAGCAGTCCCCACAGGGATACGCAGTATTTT. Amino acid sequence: CASSPHRDTQYF.

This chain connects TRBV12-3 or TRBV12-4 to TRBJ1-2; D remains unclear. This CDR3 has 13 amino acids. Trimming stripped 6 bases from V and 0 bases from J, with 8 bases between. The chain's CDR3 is CASSLQPNYGYTF. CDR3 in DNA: TGTGCCAGCAGCCTACAGCCTAACTATGGCTACACCTTC.

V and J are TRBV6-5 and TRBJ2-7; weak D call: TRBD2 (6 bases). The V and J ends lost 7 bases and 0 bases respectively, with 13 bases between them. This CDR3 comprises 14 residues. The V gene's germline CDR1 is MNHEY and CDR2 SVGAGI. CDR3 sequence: CASKGLPNSYEQYF. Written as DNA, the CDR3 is TGTGCCAGCAAAGGACTACCTAACTCCTACGAGCAGTACTTC.

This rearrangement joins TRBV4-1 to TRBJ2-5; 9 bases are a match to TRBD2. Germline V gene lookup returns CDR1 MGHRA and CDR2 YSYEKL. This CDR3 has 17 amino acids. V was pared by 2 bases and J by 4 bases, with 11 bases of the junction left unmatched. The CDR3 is CASSQRDRGGAVETQYF. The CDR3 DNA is TGCGCCAGCAGCCAACGGGATCGCGGGGGGGCCGTAGAGACCCAGTACTTC.

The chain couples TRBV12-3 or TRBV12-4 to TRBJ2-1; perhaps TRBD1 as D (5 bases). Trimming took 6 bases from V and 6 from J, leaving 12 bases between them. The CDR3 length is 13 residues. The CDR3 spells CASRNPGINEQFF. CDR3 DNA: TGTGCCAGCAGAAATCCAGGGATCAATGAGCAGTTCTTC.

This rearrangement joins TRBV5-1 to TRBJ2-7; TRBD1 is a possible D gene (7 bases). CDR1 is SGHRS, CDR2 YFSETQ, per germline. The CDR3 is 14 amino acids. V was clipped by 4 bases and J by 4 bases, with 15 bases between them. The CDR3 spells CASSDPGGRYEQYF. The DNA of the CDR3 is TGCGCCAGCAGCGATCCAGGGGGGAGGTACGAGCAGTACTTC.

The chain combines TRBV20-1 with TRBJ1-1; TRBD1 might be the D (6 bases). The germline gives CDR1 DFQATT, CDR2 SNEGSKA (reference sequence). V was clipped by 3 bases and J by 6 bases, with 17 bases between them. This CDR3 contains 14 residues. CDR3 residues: CSASQEGVGAEAFF. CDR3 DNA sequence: TGCAGTGCTAGTCAAGAGGGGGTTGGGGCTGAAGCTTTCTTT.

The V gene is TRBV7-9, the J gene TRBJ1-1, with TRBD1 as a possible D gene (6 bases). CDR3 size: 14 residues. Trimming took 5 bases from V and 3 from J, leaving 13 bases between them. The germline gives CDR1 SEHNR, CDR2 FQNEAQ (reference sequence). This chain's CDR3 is CASSLTGPYTEAFF. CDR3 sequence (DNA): TGTGCCAGCAGCCTGACAGGCCCCTACACTGAAGCTTTCTTT.

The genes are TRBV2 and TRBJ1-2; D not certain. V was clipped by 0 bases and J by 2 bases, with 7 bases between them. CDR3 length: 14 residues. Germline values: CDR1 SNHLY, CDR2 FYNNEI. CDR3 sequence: CASSEAGQNYGYTF. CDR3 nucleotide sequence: TGTGCCAGCAGTGAAGCGGGCCAGAACTATGGCTACACCTTC. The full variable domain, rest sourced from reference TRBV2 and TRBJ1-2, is EPEVTQTPSHQVTQMGQEVILRCVPISNHLYFYWYRQILGQKVEFLVSFYNNEISEKSEIFDDQFSVERPDGSNFTLKIRSTKLEDSAMYFCASSEAGQNYGYTFGSGTRLTVV.

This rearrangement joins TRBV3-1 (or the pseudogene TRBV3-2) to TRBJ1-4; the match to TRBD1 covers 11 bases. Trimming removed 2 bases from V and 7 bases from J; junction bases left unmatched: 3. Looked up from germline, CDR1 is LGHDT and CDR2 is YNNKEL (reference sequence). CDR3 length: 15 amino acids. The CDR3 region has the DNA TGTGCCAGCAGCCAAAAGGGACAGGGGGGTGAAAAACTGTTTTTT. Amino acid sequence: CASSQKGQGGEKLFF.

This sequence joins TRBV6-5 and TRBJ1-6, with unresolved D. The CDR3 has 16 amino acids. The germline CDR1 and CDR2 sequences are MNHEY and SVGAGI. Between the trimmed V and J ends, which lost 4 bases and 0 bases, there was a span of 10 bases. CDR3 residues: CASSSNRGSYNSPLHF. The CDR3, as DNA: TGTGCCAGCAGTTCCAACCGGGGCTCCTATAATTCACCCCTCCACTTT.

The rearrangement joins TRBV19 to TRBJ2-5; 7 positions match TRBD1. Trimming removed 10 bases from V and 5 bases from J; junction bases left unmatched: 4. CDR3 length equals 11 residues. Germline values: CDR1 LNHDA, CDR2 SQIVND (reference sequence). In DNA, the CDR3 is TGTGCCACCGAACAGGGGGAGACCCAGTACTTC. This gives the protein CATEQGETQYF.

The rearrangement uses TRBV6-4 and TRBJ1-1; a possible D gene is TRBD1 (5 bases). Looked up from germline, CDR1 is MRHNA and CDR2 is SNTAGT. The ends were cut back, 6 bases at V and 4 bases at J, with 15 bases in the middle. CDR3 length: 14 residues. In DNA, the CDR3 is TGTGCCAGCAGGGCCAGTGGGGGGGGCACTGAAGCTTTCTTT. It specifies CASRASGGGTEAFF.

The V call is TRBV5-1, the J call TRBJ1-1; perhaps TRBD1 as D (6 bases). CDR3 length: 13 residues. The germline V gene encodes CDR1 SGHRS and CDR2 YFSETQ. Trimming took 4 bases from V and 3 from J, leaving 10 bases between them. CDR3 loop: CASSQDSYTEAFF. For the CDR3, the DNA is TGCGCCAGCAGCCAGGACAGCTACACTGAAGCTTTCTTT.

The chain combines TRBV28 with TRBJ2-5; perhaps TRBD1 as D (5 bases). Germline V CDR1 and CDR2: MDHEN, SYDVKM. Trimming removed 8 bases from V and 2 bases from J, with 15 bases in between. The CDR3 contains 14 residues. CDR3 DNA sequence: TGTGCCAGCCAGCGTGACAGTCCTCAAGAGACCCAGTACTTC. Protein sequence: CASQRDSPQETQYF.

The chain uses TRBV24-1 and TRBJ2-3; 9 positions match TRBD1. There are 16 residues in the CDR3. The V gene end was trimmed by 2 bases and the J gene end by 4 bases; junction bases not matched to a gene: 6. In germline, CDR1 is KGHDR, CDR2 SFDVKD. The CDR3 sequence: CATSDWGQGKADTQYF. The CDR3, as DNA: TGTGCCACCAGTGATTGGGGACAGGGTAAGGCAGATACGCAGTATTTT.

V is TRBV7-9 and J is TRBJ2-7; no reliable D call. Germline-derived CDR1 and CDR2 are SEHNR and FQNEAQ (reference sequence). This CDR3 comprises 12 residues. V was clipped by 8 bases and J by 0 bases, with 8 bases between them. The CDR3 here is CASAGRSYEQYF. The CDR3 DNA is TGTGCCAGCGCTGGCCGCTCCTACGAGCAGTACTTC. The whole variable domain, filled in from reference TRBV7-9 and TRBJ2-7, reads DTGVSQNPRHKITKRGQNVTFRCDPISEHNRLYWYRQTLGQGPEFLTYFQNEAQLEKSRLLSDRFSAERPKGSFSTLEIQRTEQGDSAMYLCASAGRSYEQYFGPGTRLTVT.

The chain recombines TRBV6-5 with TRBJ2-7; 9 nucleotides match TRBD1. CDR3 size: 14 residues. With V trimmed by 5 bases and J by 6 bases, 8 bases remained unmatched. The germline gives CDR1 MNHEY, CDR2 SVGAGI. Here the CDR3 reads CASSTRTGAGEQYF. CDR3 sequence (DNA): TGTGCCAGCAGTACTCGGACAGGGGCCGGCGAGCAGTACTTC.

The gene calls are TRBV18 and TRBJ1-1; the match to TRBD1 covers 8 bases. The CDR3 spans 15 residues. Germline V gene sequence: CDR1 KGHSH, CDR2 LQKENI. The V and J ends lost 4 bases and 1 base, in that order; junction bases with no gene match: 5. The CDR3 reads CASSQIGTGNTEAFF. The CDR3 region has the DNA TGTGCCAGCTCACAAATAGGGACAGGGAACACTGAAGCTTTCTTT.

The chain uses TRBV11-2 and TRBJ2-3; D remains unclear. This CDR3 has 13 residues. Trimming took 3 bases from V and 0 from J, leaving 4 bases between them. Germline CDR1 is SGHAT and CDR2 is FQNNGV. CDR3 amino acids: CASSFGSTDTQYF. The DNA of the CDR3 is TGTGCCAGCAGCTTCGGGAGCACAGATACGCAGTATTTT.

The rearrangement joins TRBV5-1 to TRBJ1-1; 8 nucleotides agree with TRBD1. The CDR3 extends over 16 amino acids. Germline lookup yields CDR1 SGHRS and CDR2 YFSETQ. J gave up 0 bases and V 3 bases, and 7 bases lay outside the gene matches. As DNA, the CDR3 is TGCGCCAGCAGCTCTGGGACAGGCAATCTGAACACTGAAGCTTTCTTT. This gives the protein CASSSGTGNLNTEAFF.

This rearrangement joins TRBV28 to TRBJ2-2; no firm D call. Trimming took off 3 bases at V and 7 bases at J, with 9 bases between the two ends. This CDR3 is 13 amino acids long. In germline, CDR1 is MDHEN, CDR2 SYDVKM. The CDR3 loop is CASSLARRGELFF. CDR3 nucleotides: TGTGCCAGCAGTTTGGCCCGTCGCGGGGAGCTGTTTTTT.